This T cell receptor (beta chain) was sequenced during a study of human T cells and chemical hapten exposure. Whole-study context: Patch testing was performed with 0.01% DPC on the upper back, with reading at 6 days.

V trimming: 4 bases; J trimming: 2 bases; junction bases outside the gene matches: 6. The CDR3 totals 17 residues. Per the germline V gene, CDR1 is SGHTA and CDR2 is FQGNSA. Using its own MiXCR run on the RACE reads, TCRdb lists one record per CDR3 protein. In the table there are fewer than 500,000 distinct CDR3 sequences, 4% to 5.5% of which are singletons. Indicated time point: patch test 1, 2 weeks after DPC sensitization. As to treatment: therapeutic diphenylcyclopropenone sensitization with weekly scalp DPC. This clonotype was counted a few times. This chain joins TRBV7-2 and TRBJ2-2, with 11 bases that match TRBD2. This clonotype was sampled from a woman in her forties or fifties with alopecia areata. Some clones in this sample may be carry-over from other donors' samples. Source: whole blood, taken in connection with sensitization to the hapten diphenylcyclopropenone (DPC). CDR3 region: CASSSPSGRRNTGELFF. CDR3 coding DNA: TGTGCCAGCAGCTCACCTAGCGGGAGGCGAAACACCGGGGAGCTGTTTTTT.